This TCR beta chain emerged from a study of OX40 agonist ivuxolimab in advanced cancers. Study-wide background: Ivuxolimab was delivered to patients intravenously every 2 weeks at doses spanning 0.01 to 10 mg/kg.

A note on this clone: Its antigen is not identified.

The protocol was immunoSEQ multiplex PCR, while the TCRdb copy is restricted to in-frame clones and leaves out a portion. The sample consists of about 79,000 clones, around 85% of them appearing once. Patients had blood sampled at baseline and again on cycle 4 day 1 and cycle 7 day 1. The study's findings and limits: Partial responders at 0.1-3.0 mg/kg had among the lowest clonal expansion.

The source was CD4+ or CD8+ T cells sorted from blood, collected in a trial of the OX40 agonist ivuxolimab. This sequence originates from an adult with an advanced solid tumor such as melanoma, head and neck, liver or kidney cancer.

CDR3 sequence (DNA): TGTGCCAGCGTTGCGAACGCCTACGAGCAGTACTTC. Protein product: CASVANAYEQYF. The chain carries TRBV7-9 and TRBJ2-7; unclear D gene. The CDR3 extends over 12 amino acids. The germline V gene encodes CDR1 SEHNR and CDR2 FQNEAQ (reference sequence). V was shortened by 8 bases and J by 2 bases, with 10 bases between the two germline ends.